A single T cell receptor (beta chain) is shown here with its context. What it recognizes is unknown. This record comes from a study of cytotoxic CD8 clonotypes in ibrutinib-treated CLL. As for the study in general: Averaging across samples gave approximately 250,000 productive templates and tens of thousands of productive rearrangements.

V was cut by 4 bases and J by 5 bases, with 12 bases left in between. In germline, CDR1 is SGHTA, CDR2 FQGTGA. The CDR3 has 13 amino acids. Study-wide results and limits: Public clonotypes were rare and shrank or held steady on treatment. At the start, clonality exceeded age-matched healthy donors and followed circulating CD8+ T-cell counts.

The planned depth of sequencing spanned 1 in 200,000 to 1 in 1 million T cells. The data were produced by immunoSEQ multiplex PCR, yet TCRdb's version contains in-frame clones alone and is incomplete. The data contain around 310,000 clones, 80% of them seen just once; the ten biggest clones take up 5% to 7%. Material: PBMCs, obtained before ibrutinib treatment. The receptor was derived from a human donor with chronic lymphocytic leukemia. The gene calls are TRBV7-3 and TRBJ2-7; D possibly corresponds to TRBD1 (6 bases). CDR3 nucleotides: TGTGCCAGCAGCTCAACAGGGACCCACGAGCAGTACTTC. It yields the protein CASSSTGTHEQYF.